This T cell receptor (beta chain) was profiled in a study of radiotherapy plus CTLA-4 blockade in lung cancer. About the study: Objective responses were documented in about 20% of patients, with disease control in 31%.

The table came from immunoSEQ multiplex PCR; TCRdb's copy has only in-frame clones and leaves some out. This sample yields 55,000 or so clones, of which approximately 84% are seen a single time; 6.1% belongs to the top ten. In regard to this clone: The antigen remains undetermined.

General study points: Blood TCR clones of tumor origin expanded after radiotherapy plus ipilimumab.

The sequence was obtained from a human donor with non-small cell lung cancer whose response to radiotherapy plus ipilimumab could not be evaluated. The starting material was peripheral blood, obtained from a patient treated with radiotherapy plus ipilimumab.

The CDR3 region has the DNA TGTGCCAGCTCACCGAGGCTAGCGGGACAAAGCTCCTACAATGAGCAGTTCTTC. It is translated as CASSPRLAGQSSYNEQFF. The chain combines TRBV18 with TRBJ2-1, with 9 bases aligning to TRBD2. The CDR3 runs 18 residues. The germline V gene has CDR1 KGHSH and CDR2 LQKENI. J was trimmed by 0 bases and V by 3 bases; bases with no gene match: 9.